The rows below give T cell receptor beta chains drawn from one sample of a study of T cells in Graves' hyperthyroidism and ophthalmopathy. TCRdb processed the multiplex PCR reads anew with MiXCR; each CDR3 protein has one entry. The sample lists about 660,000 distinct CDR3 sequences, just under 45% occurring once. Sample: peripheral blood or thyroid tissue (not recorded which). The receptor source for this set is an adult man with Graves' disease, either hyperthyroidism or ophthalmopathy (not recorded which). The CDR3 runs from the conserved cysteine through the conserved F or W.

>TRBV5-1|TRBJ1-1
CASSLQGMNTEAYF
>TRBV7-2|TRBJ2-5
CASRGRRTSGRAQETQYF
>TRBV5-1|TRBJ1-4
CASSLATGTGGKGEKLFF
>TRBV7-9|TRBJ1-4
CASSEDSARDFEKLFF
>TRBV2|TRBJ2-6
CASRGTSGFSGANVLTF
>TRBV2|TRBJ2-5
CASSDLLETQYF
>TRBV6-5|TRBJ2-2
CASSSGSPKFATGELFF
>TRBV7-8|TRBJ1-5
CASSLGGDGNQPQHF
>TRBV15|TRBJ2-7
CATSRDLAESYEQYF
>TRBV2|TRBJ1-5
CASSYSIRGSSNQPQHF
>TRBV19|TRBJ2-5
CASSTLAGVGETQYF
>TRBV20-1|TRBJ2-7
CSASRGLAGYEQYF
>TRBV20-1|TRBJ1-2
CSALETELNYGYTF
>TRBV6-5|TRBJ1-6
CATYRDRDSPLHF
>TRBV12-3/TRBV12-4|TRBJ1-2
CASSRRSKRRGVGYTF
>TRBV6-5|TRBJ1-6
CAIANDRGDSPLHF
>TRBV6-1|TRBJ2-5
CASHRTGANQETQYF
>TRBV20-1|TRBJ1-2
CSARSTGTGVGYTF
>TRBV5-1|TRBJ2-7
CASSLFSGYEQYF
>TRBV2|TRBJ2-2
CASSRQGSGTGELFF
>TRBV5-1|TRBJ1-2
CTSSTGTAGRGYTF
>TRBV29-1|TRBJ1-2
CSVQGTNYGYTF
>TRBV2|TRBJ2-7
CASSVFEDREYF
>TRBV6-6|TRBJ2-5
CASSHYSGVQETQYF
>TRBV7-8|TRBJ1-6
CASSSPKQGARGSPLHF
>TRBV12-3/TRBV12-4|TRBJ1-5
CAGSAGNQPQHF
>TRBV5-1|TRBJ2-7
CASSSPSTGTASYEQYF
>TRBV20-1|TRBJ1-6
CSAGGFLGSSPLHF
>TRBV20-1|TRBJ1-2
CSASDLAGVDYGYTF
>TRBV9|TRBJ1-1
CASSVSSGTEAFF
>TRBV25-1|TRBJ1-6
CASRGPNSPPHF
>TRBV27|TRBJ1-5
CASSYADTNQPQHF
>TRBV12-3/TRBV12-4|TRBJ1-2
CASSEDSPLSYGYTF
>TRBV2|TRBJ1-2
CASIRDISNYGYTF
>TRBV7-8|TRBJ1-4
CASSLKAAGNEKLFF
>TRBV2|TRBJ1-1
CASKIGQGGNTEAFF